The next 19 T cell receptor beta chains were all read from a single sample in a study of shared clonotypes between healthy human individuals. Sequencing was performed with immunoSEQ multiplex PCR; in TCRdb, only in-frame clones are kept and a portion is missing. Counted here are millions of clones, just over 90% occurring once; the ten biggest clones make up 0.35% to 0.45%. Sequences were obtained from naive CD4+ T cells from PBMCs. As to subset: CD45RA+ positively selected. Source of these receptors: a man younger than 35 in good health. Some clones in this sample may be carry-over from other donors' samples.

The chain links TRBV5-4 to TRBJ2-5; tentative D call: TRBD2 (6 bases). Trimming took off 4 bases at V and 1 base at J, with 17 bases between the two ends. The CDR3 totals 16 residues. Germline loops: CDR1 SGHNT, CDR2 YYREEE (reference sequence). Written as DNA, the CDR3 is TGTGCCAGCAGCGGGGGGACGGGGCGGCCCCAAGAGACCCAGTACTTC. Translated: CASSGGTGRPQETQYF.

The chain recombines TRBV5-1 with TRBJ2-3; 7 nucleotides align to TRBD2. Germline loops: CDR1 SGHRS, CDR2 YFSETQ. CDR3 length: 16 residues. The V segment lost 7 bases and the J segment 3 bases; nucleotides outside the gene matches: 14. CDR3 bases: TGCGCCAGCGCCCCGGGGGTCCAGCGGGAAACAGATACGCAGTATTTT. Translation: CASAPGVQRETDTQYF.

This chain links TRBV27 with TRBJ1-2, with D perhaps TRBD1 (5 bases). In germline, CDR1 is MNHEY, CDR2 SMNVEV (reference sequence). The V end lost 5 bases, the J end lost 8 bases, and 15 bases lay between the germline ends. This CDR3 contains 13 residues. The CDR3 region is CASSLRGSRGYTF. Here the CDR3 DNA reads TGTGCCAGCAGTCTCCGGGGCTCTAGGGGCTACACCTTC.

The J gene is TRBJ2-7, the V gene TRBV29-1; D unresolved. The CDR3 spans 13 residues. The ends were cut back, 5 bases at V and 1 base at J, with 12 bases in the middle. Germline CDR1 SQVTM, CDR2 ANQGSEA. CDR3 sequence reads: CSVRFSDSYEQYF. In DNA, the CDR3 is TGCAGCGTTAGGTTCTCGGATTCCTACGAGCAGTACTTC.

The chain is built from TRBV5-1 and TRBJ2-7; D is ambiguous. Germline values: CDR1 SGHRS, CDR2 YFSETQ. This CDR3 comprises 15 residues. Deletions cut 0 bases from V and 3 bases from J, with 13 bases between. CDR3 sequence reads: CASSLAAQANYEQYF. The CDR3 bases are TGCGCCAGCAGCTTGGCCGCTCAGGCTAACTACGAGCAGTACTTC.

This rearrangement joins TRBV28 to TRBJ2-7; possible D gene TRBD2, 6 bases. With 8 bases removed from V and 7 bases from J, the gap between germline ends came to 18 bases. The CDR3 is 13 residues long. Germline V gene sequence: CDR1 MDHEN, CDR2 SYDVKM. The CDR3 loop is CASLRDSVGEQYF. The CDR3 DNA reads TGTGCCAGCCTCAGGGACTCCGTGGGAGAGCAGTACTTC.

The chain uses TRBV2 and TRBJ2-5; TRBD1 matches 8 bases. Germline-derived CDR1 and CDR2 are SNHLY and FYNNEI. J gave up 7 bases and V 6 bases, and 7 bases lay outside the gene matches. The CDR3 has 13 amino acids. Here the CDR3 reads CASRGTGQGTQYF. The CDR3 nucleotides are TGTGCCAGCAGAGGGACAGGACAGGGGACCCAGTACTTC.

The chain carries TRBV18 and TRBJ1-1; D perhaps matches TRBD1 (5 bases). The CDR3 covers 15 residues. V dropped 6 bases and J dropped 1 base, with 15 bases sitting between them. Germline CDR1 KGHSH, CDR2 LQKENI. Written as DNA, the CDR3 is TGTGCCAGCTCTCAGGGAGGGGTTTCGAACACTGAAGCTTTCTTT. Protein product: CASSQGGVSNTEAFF.

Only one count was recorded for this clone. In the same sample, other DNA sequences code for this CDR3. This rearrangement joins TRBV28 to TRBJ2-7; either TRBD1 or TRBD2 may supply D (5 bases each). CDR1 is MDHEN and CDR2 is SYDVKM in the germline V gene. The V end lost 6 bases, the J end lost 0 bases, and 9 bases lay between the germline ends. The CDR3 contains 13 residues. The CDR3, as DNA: TGTGCCAGCAGGATAGGGACCTCCTACGAGCAGTACTTC. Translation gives CASRIGTSYEQYF.

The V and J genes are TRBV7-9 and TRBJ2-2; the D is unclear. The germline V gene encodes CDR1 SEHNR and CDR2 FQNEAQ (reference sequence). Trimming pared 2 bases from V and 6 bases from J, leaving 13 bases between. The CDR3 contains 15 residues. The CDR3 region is CASSLSLGTAGELFF. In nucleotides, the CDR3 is TGTGCCAGCAGCTTAAGTCTAGGAACGGCCGGGGAGCTGTTTTTT.

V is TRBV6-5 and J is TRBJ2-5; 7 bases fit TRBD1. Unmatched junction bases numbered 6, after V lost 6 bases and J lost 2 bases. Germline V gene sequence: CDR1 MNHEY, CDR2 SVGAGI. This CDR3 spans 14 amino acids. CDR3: CASRTTGAQETQYF. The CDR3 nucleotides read TGTGCCAGCAGAACCACAGGGGCTCAAGAGACCCAGTACTTC.

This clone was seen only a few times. The chain's CDR3 is CASSLSASGNTIYF. The CDR3 DNA reads TGTGCCAGCAGCTTATCGGCCTCTGGAAACACCATATATTTT. V and J are TRBV7-9 and TRBJ1-3, with D unclear. Germline V gene data show CDR1 as SEHNR and CDR2 as FQNEAQ (reference sequence). The CDR3 is 14 residues long. The V end lost 2 bases, the J end lost 0 bases, and 5 bases lay between the germline ends.

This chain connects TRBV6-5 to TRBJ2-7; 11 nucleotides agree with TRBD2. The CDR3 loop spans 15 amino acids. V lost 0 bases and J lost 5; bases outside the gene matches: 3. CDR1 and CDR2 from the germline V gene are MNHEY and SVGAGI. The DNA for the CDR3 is TGTGCCAGCAGTTACTCTACTAGCGGGGGAAACGAGCAGTACTTC. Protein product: CASSYSTSGGNEQYF.

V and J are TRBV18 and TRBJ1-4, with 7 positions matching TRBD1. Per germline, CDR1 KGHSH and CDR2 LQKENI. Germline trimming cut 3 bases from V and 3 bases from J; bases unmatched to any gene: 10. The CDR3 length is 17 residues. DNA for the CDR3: TGTGCCAGCTCACCGAAGGACACAGGGGTGGCTAATGAAAAACTGTTTTTT. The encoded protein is CASSPKDTGVANEKLFF.

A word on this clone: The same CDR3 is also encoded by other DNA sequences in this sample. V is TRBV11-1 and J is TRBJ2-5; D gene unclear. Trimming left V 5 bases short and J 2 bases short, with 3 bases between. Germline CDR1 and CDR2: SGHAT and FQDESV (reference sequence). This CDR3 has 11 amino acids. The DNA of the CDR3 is TGTGCCAGCAGCCTACAAGAGACCCAGTACTTC. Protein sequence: CASSLQETQYF.

CDR3 loop: CAISASKLGEETQYF. CDR3 bases: TGTGCCATCAGTGCCTCTAAGTTGGGGGAAGAGACCCAGTACTTC. V gene TRBV10-3 combines with J gene TRBJ2-5; D possibly matches TRBD1 or TRBD2 (5 bases each). Per germline, CDR1 ENHRY and CDR2 SYGVKD. The CDR3 covers 15 residues. V shed 4 bases and J shed 3 bases, with 15 bases lying between them.

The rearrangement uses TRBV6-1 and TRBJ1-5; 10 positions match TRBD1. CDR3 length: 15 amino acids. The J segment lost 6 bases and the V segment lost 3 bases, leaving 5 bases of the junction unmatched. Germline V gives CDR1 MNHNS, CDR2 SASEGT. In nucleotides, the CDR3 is TGTGCCAGCAGTGAGGACAGGGGGGGGAGTCAGCCCCAGCATTTT. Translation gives CASSEDRGGSQPQHF.

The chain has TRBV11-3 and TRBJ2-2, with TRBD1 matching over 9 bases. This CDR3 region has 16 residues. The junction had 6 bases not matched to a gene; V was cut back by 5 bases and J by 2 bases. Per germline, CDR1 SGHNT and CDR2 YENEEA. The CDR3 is CASSPWTGDNTGELFF. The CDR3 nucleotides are TGTGCCAGCAGCCCTTGGACAGGGGATAACACCGGGGAGCTGTTTTTT. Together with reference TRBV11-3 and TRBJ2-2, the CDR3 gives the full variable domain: EAGVVQSPRYKIIEKKQPVAFWCNPISGHNTLYWYLQNLGQGPELLIRYENEEAVDDSQLPKDRFSAERLKGVDSTLKIQPAELGDSAVYLCASSPWTGDNTGELFFGEGSRLTVL.

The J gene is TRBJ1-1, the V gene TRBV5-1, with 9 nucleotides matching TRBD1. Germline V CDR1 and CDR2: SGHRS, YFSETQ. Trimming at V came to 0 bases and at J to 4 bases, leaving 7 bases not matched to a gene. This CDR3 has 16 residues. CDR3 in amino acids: CASSLGIDRGGTEAFF. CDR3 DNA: TGCGCCAGCAGCTTGGGCATCGACAGGGGGGGCACTGAAGCTTTCTTT.